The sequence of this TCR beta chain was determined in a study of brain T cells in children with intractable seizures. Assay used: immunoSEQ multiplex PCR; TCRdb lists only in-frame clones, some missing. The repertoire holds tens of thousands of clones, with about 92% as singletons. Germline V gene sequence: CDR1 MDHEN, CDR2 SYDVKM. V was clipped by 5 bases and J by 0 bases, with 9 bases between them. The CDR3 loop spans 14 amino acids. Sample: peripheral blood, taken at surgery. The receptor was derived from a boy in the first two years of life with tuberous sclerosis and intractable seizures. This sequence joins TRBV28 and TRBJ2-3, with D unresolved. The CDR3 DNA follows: TGTGCCAGCAGTCGGAAGATTAGCACAGATACGCAGTATTTT. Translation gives CASSRKISTDTQYF.